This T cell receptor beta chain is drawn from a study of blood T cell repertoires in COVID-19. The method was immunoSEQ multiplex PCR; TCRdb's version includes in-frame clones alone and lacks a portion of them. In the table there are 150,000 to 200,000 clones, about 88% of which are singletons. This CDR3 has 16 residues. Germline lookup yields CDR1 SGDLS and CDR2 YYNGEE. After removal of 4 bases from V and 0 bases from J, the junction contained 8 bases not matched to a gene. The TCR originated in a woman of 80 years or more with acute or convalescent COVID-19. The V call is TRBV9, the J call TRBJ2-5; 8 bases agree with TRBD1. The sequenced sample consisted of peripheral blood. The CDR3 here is CASSIRDRQNQETQYF. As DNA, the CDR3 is TGTGCCAGCAGCATTCGGGACAGGCAGAACCAAGAGACCCAGTACTTC.